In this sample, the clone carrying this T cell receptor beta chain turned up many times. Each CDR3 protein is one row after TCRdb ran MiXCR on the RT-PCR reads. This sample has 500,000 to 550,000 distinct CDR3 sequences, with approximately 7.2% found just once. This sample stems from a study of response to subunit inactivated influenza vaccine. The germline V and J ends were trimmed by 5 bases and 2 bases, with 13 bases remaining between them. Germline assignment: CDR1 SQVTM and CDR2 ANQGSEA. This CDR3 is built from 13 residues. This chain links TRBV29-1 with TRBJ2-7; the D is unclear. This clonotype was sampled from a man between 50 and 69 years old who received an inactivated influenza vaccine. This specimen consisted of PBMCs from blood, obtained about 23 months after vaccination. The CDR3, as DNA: TGCAGCGTTTCGCAGTTTCCCCCCTACGAGCAGTACTTC. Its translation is CSVSQFPPYEQYF.